One T cell receptor beta chain is described in this entry. Its antigen is currently unknown. The PCR had 60 Vbeta and 13 Jbeta primers. TCRdb keeps only in-frame clones here, not all; method: immunoSEQ multiplex PCR. The table gives about 210,000 clones; the top ten clones make up roughly 0.98% of it. Between the trimmed V and J ends, which lost 6 bases and 0 bases, there was a span of 8 bases. The germline CDR1 and CDR2 sequences are MDHEN and SYDVKM. This CDR3 has 13 amino acids. The data derive from a study of cytomegalovirus exposure and HLA in healthy donors. Study-level information: HLA-typed donors were the source of 80 million to 90 million unique TCRs, which an early data release held. Regarding the study as a whole: Across donors, presence/absence analyses took sequencing depth to be roughly uniform. A previous analysis found most TCR beta V segments productive roughly 87% or roughly 30% of the time.

The source of this sequence is a woman younger than 45 in good health and CMV-seropositive. Specimen: PBMCs. This chain connects TRBV28 to TRBJ1-1, with D unclear. This chain's CDR3 is CASSSDLNTEAFF. CDR3 nucleotide sequence: TGTGCCAGCAGCTCCGACTTGAACACTGAAGCTTTCTTT.